Given below is one TCR beta chain in context. As yet, its antigen is unknown. A second PCR of about 6 to 12 cycles used a sample-barcoded 5' primer and a J-beta primer mix. MiXCR, applied by TCRdb to the 5' RACE reads, yields one record per CDR3 protein. The sample carries roughly 800,000 distinct CDR3 sequences, about three fifths recorded once. Donation came from healthy Caucasian individuals in Russia who were aged about 6 to 90. Isolation recovered at least 7 million PBMCs from every sample. This sample is drawn from a study of blood T cells in healthy people across ages. General observations from the study: The long-lived group displayed more naive CD4+ cells, plus higher diversity, than the aged donors did. Expanded clonotype shifts may have been confounded, as the donors had an unknown CMV status.

The germline V and J ends were trimmed by 0 bases and 5 bases, with 16 bases remaining between them. CDR3 length equals 16 residues. Germline V gene lookup returns CDR1 LNHNV and CDR2 YYDKDF (reference sequence). This sequence joins TRBV15 and TRBJ2-5, with D possibly being TRBD1 (5 bases). The receptor was isolated from a man aged 25-45 years in good health. The material sequenced was blood. This CDR3 is CATSRDSLRGQETQYF. DNA of the CDR3: TGTGCCACCAGCAGAGATTCCCTTAGGGGTCAGGAGACCCAGTACTTC.